The rows below give T cell receptor beta chains drawn from one sample of a study of T cell repertoires in cytomegalovirus infection. No cognate antigen is known for these TCRs. TCRdb ran MiXCR on the reads and lists one entry per CDR3 protein. The sample yields roughly 350,000 distinct CDR3 sequences, about 35% seen once. The material sequenced was cultured PBMCs, taken from culture after CMV antigen stimulation. The receptors shown here come from a human donor in good health (CMV status not recorded). Some clones in this sample may be carry-over from other donors' samples. Each CDR3 is given with its conserved first and last residue. The order of the fields is V gene, clone size, J gene, D gene, CDR3 DNA, CDR3 protein. D genes are given only for firm matches. Clone size is given for some rows only: seen once, a few or many times, or a class if the clone is expanded.

TRBV4-1	NA	TRBJ2-3	TRBD2	TGCGCCAGCAGCCAAACTAGCGGGGGGGATACGCAGTATTTT	CASSQTSGGDTQYF
TRBV7-6	few	TRBJ2-5	TRBD2	TGTGCCAGCAGCCCCTGGACTAGCGGCGGTGGGGAGACCCAGTACTTC	CASSPWTSGGGETQYF
TRBV6-2/TRBV6-3	few	TRBJ1-1	NA	TGTGCCAGCACCGGGACGGGTAACACTGAAGCTTTCTTT	CASTGTGNTEAFF
TRBV5-1	NA	TRBJ2-7	NA	TGCGCCAGCAGCTTGGGATGGGGGAGCGTTACCTACGAGCAGTACTTC	CASSLGWGSVTYEQYF
TRBV29-1	NA	TRBJ1-1	TRBD1	TGCAGCGTGCCGGGACAGGGGAACACTGAAGCTTTCTTT	CSVPGQGNTEAFF
TRBV27	NA	TRBJ1-1	NA	TGTGCCAGCAGTTTCGGACGGCCTGAAGCTTTCTTT	CASSFGRPEAFF
TRBV20-1	few	TRBJ2-4	NA	TGCAGTGCTCGTCCGGGACTAGCCAAAAACATTCAGTACTTC	CSARPGLAKNIQYF
TRBV7-7	NA	TRBJ2-7	TRBD2	TGTGCCAGCAGCCCGGGACTAGCGGCCTACGAGCAGTACTTC	CASSPGLAAYEQYF
TRBV4-1	NA	TRBJ2-6	TRBD1	TGCGCCAGCAGCCAAGCTCAGGGGGAAACCTCTGGGGCCAACGTCCTGACTTTC	CASSQAQGETSGANVLTF
TRBV11-2	NA	TRBJ1-4	NA	TGTGCCAGCAGCTCTTTACAGATCCATGAAAAACTGTTTTTT	CASSSLQIHEKLFF
TRBV6-5	NA	TRBJ2-1	NA	TGTGCCAGCAGTCCGGACCTATACAATGAGCAGTTCTTC	CASSPDLYNEQFF
TRBV12-3/TRBV12-4	NA	TRBJ1-6	NA	TGTGCCAGCAGTTTAAAAAGGAACAATTCACCCCTCCACTTT	CASSLKRNNSPLHF
TRBV27	few	TRBJ2-2	NA	TGTGCCAGCGCCACCCTAACCGGGGAGCTGTTTTTT	CASATLTGELFF
TRBV6-2/TRBV6-3	NA	TRBJ2-1	TRBD2	TGTGCCAGCAGTTCTTGGACTAGCGGGTGGGGGAATGAGCAGTTCTTC	CASSSWTSGWGNEQFF
TRBV19	few	TRBJ2-7	NA	TGTGCCAGTAGTATAACAGGGACCTACGAGCAGTACTTC	CASSITGTYEQYF
TRBV6-1	NA	TRBJ1-4	NA	TGTGCCAGCAGTGAAAATGAAAAACTGTTTTTT	CASSENEKLFF
TRBV7-8	NA	TRBJ1-5	TRBD1	TGTGCCAGCAGCTCGACAGGGGTAGGGTTGGGCAATCAGCCCCAGCATTTT	CASSSTGVGLGNQPQHF
TRBV12-3/TRBV12-4	many	TRBJ1-2	NA	TGTGCCAGCAGAACCCCCGGGAGGGGCTATGGCTACACCTTC	CASRTPGRGYGYTF
TRBV12-3/TRBV12-4	NA	TRBJ1-5	TRBD1	TGTGCCAGCAGCCGGACAGGGTCAGGCAATCAGCCCCAGCATTTT	CASSRTGSGNQPQHF
TRBV10-3	few	TRBJ1-5	NA	TGTGCCACCGCGCTTGAGGGCAATCAGCCCCAGCATTTT	CATALEGNQPQHF
TRBV28	NA	TRBJ2-3	NA	TGTGCCAGCAGTTTTATTAGCGCGGTCACAGATACGCAGTATTTT	CASSFISAVTDTQYF
TRBV30	NA	TRBJ1-2	TRBD1	TGTGCCTGGCTGCGGACAGGTTATGAAGGCTACACCTTC	CAWLRTGYEGYTF
TRBV7-6	many	TRBJ2-3	NA	TGTGCCAGCAGCTTAGCCGAGTTAGCAGATACGCAGTATTTT	CASSLAELADTQYF
TRBV20-1	NA	TRBJ1-2	NA	TGCAGTGCTAGAGATGTAGACAAGGAGATTGGCTACACCTTC	CSARDVDKEIGYTF
TRBV4-3	NA	TRBJ2-7	NA	TGCGCCAGCAGCCAACTAATCGAGAGCTCCTACGAGCAGTACTTC	CASSQLIESSYEQYF
TRBV20-1	NA	TRBJ2-2	TRBD1	TGCAGTGCTAGATGGGCGACAGGGACGAACACCGGGGAGCTGTTTTTT	CSARWATGTNTGELFF
TRBV7-2	NA	TRBJ1-2	NA	TGTGCCAGCAGCTTAGCGGCAGACCGAGACTACACCTTC	CASSLAADRDYTF
TRBV4-1	NA	TRBJ1-5	NA	TGCGCCAGCAGCCCTGTGTTGCAGGTTCCGAATCAGCCCCAGCATTTT	CASSPVLQVPNQPQHF
TRBV9	once	TRBJ2-1	NA	TGTGCCAGCAGCGTAGTGGTCCGTAGCTCCTACAATGAGCAGTTCTTC	CASSVVVRSSYNEQFF
TRBV5-4	NA	TRBJ2-1	NA	TGTGCCAGCAGCCCCACCATCCAGCAAGGCGATGAGCAGTTCTTC	CASSPTIQQGDEQFF